Presented here are 32 T cell receptor beta chains from one specimen sequenced in a study of immune evolution from preneoplasia to lung adenocarcinoma (dated by TCRdb to the early 2020s). The library was obtained by the immunoSEQ multiplex PCR assay. TCRdb re-hosts the immuneACCESS table, in-frame sequences only. Its copies lack some clones; in the studies checked, an unresolved V gene accounts for under half of them, and the cause for the rest is not known. Across this sample there are under 6,000 clones, with 76% seen only once. About 8.1% of the sample rests with the top ten. The material sequenced was FFPE adjacent normal lung tissue. The receptors were sampled from a person aged 60-79 years with lung adenocarcinoma.

The genes are TRBV6-1 and TRBJ2-1, with 12 bases that match TRBD2. The CDR3 has 14 amino acids. Germline trimming cut 7 bases from V and 4 bases from J; bases unmatched to any gene: 2. CDR1 is MNHNS and CDR2 is SASEGT in the germline V gene. In DNA, the CDR3 is TGTGCCAGCACCGGGACTAGCGGGTACAATGAGCAGTTCTTC. This codes for CASTGTSGYNEQFF.

The V and J genes are TRBV28 and TRBJ1-2; 8 bases map to TRBD1. Germline CDR1 reads MDHEN; CDR2 reads SYDVKM. CDR3 size: 13 residues. The V segment lost 2 bases and the J segment 13 bases; nucleotides outside the gene matches: 9. The CDR3 DNA sequence: TGTGCCAGCAGTTTAGAGACAGGGGCCAAGGCCACCTTC. It is translated as CASSLETGAKATF.

V and J are TRBV5-4 and TRBJ2-1; a weak D match, TRBD1 (5 bases). V was trimmed by 7 bases and J by 7 bases, leaving 18 bases between them. The CDR3 runs to 14 residues. Germline loops: CDR1 SGHNT, CDR2 YYREEE (reference sequence). In DNA form, the CDR3 reads TGTGCCAGCCGCTCGTGGGGCGCGGTTAATGAGCAGTTCTTC. This gives the protein CASRSWGAVNEQFF. Full variable domain (remainder filled in from reference TRBV5-4 and TRBJ2-1): ETGVTQSPTHLIKTRGQQVTLRCSSQSGHNTVSWYQQALGQGPQFIFQYYREEENGRGNFPPRFSGLQFPNYSSELNVNALELDDSALYLCASRSWGAVNEQFFGPGTRLTVL.

V usage is TRBV29-1 and J usage is TRBJ2-5; D is ambiguous. CDR3 length: 14 residues. V was shortened by 4 bases and J by 2 bases, with 14 bases between the two germline ends. The germline CDR1 and CDR2 sequences are SQVTM and ANQGSEA. In nucleotides, the CDR3 is TGCAGCGTTGTGAGTGACATCGTACAAGAGACCCAGTACTTC. This translates into CSVVSDIVQETQYF.

V gene TRBV2 combines with J gene TRBJ2-5, with D possibly being TRBD2 (5 bases). Looked up from germline, CDR1 is SNHLY and CDR2 is FYNNEI. The CDR3 length is 14 residues. V was clipped by 7 bases and J by 4 bases, with 16 bases between them. CDR3 amino acids: CASTGGPLSETQYF. The DNA of the CDR3 is TGTGCCAGCACCGGCGGGCCTCTGTCAGAGACCCAGTACTTC.

The V gene is TRBV16, the J gene TRBJ1-2; D call uncertain. This CDR3 contains 10 residues. Germline V gene sequence: CDR1 KGHSY, CDR2 FQNENV. V lost 5 bases and J lost 12, with 10 bases in between. CDR3 loop: CASSLAGHTF. The CDR3 coding sequence is TGTGCCAGCAGCTTGGCAGGTCACACCTTC.

The chain has TRBV7-9 and TRBJ1-4, with 8 positions matching TRBD1. With V trimmed by 5 bases and J by 5 bases, 13 bases remained unmatched. The CDR3 extends over 17 amino acids. Germline V gene sequence: CDR1 SEHNR, CDR2 FQNEAQ (reference sequence). The CDR3 loop is CASSPAAPRGRNEKLFF. Here the CDR3 DNA reads TGTGCCAGCAGCCCGGCGGCCCCCAGGGGGCGGAATGAAAAACTGTTTTTT.

The chain couples TRBV7-9 to TRBJ2-3; D is ambiguous. The CDR3 consists of 13 residues. The V gene lost 5 bases and the J gene lost 5 bases, with 11 bases spanning the gap. Germline V gene lookup returns CDR1 SEHNR and CDR2 FQNEAQ (reference sequence). Here the CDR3 DNA reads TGTGCCAGCAGCCCCCACAGCCGAGATACGCAGTATTTT. Translated: CASSPHSRDTQYF.

This chain connects TRBV5-8 to TRBJ1-3, with D perhaps matching TRBD1 (6 bases). The length of the CDR3 is 16 residues. From germline, CDR1 is SGHTS and CDR2 YDEGEE. Trimming pared 7 bases from V and 2 bases from J, leaving 19 bases between. CDR3 amino acids: CASSLQGFQPGNTIYF. CDR3 DNA sequence: TGTGCCAGCTCGCTCCAGGGGTTTCAACCTGGAAACACCATATATTTT.

The chain employs TRBV19 and TRBJ2-7; no clear D gene. The CDR3 runs to 14 residues. The germline V gene has CDR1 LNHDA and CDR2 SQIVND (reference sequence). V was cut by 1 base and J by 6 bases, with 13 bases left in between. The CDR3 DNA is TGTGCCAGTAGTATAGGGCTAGTTGGCTCCGAGCAGTACTTC. Its protein product is CASSIGLVGSEQYF.

CDR3 residues: CASSEGRAKSYNEQFF. Here the CDR3 DNA reads TGTGCCAGCAGTGAGGGACGCGCGAAGTCCTACAATGAGCAGTTCTTC. The chain employs TRBV6-1 and TRBJ2-1; the D gene could be TRBD1 or TRBD2 (5 bases each). This CDR3 spans 16 amino acids. The V and J ends lost 3 bases and 1 base respectively, with 13 bases between them. Germline V lookup: CDR1 MNHNS, CDR2 SASEGT.

This sequence joins TRBV7-9 and TRBJ2-7; no clear D gene. CDR1 and CDR2 from the germline V gene are SEHNR and FQNEAQ (reference sequence). Trimming cost V 1 base and J 3 bases, with 13 bases left between them. This CDR3 is 15 amino acids long. This CDR3 reads CASSLGRVRSYEQYF. The CDR3 DNA is TGTGCCAGCAGCTTAGGACGAGTTCGGAGCTACGAGCAGTACTTC.

This rearrangement joins TRBV9 to TRBJ2-5; TRBD2 matches 9 bases. Trimming cost V 3 bases and J 1 base; bases outside gene matches: 10. The germline V gene has CDR1 SGDLS and CDR2 YYNGEE. This CDR3 spans 17 amino acids. CDR3 sequence (DNA): TGTGCCAGCAGCGCCGGCGGTAGCGGGGGTCTCCAAGAGACCCAGTACTTC. It encodes CASSAGGSGGLQETQYF. Full variable domain (rest looked up from reference TRBV9 and TRBJ2-5): DSGVTQTPKHLITATGQRVTLRCSPRSGDLSVYWYQQSLDQGLQFLIQYYNGEERAKGNILERFSAQQFPDLHSELNLSSLELGDSALYFCASSAGGSGGLQETQYFGPGTRLLVL.

The genes are TRBV5-4 and TRBJ1-3; D not resolved. Germline V gene sequence: CDR1 SGHNT, CDR2 YYREEE (reference sequence). Trimming pared 2 bases from V and 0 bases from J, leaving 9 bases between. This CDR3 spans 15 amino acids. In nucleotides, the CDR3 is TGTGCCAGCAGCTTTTCAGGACCCTCTGGAAACACCATATATTTT. This translates into CASSFSGPSGNTIYF.

This rearrangement joins TRBV27 to TRBJ1-1, with 8 bases fitting TRBD1. Trimming at V came to 2 bases and at J to 7 bases, leaving 3 bases not matched to a gene. This CDR3 is 13 amino acids long. Germline CDR1 and CDR2: MNHEY and SMNVEV (reference sequence). This CDR3 reads CASSLRTGFEAFF. CDR3 coding DNA: TGTGCCAGCAGTTTAAGGACAGGGTTTGAAGCTTTCTTT.

In its sample, this clone was seen a few times. The genes are TRBV9 and TRBJ2-2, with D unclear. CDR3 size: 13 residues. Per germline, CDR1 SGDLS and CDR2 YYNGEE. Between the trimmed V and J ends, which lost 3 bases and 6 bases, there was a span of 9 bases. CDR3 coding DNA: TGTGCCAGCAGCGAGCCCCCCCCCGGGGAGCTGTTTTTT. Translated, it gives CASSEPPPGELFF. Drawing the rest from reference TRBV9 and TRBJ2-2, the complete variable domain is DSGVTQTPKHLITATGQRVTLRCSPRSGDLSVYWYQQSLDQGLQFLIQYYNGEERAKGNILERFSAQQFPDLHSELNLSSLELGDSALYFCASSEPPPGELFFGEGSRLTVL.

The chain combines TRBV28 with TRBJ2-7; D is unclear. Germline loops: CDR1 MDHEN, CDR2 SYDVKM. With 2 bases removed from V and 4 bases from J, the gap between germline ends came to 3 bases. This CDR3 contains 11 residues. The CDR3 region is CASSLQYEQYF. CDR3 DNA: TGTGCCAGCAGTTTACAGTACGAGCAGTACTTC.

The chain employs TRBV5-1 and TRBJ1-1; D not resolved. There are 12 residues in the CDR3. Germline CDR1 is SGHRS and CDR2 is YFSETQ. The V and J ends lost 5 bases and 1 base respectively, with 6 bases between them. Written as DNA, the CDR3 is TGCGCCAGCAGGAAAGGGAACACTGAAGCTTTCTTT. Its translation: CASRKGNTEAFF.

The rearrangement uses TRBV29-1 and TRBJ1-1; tentative D call: TRBD1 (6 bases). Trimming shortened V by 0 bases and J by 8 bases, and 19 bases separated the two germline ends. The germline gives CDR1 SQVTM, CDR2 ANQGSEA. CDR3 length equals 15 residues. The chain's CDR3 is CSVEDQGRGRAEAFF. The CDR3 nucleotides are TGCAGCGTTGAAGATCAGGGGCGGGGACGGGCAGAAGCTTTCTTT.

This clone has just one count. The chain carries TRBV20-1 and TRBJ1-4; D call uncertain. The length of the CDR3 is 10 residues. Germline V gene sequence: CDR1 DFQATT, CDR2 SNEGSKA (reference sequence). The CDR3 protein is CCGANEKLFF. The CDR3 DNA follows: TGCTGCGGGGCTAATGAAAAACTGTTTTTT.

CDR3 nucleotide sequence: TGTGCCAGCAGTCGGGGGGACAGGGGAAATGGCTACACCTTC. Translating gives CASSRGDRGNGYTF. This rearrangement joins TRBV28 to TRBJ1-2; TRBD1 agrees at 10 bases. The germline V gene has CDR1 MDHEN and CDR2 SYDVKM. V shed 5 bases and J 6 bases; nucleotides not matched to a gene: 6. This CDR3 is 14 amino acids long.

The CDR3 reads CASSLRGAPDTQYF. In DNA, the CDR3 is TGTGCCAGCAGTCTGCGGGGGGCTCCAGATACGCAGTATTTT. V gene TRBV5-4 combines with J gene TRBJ2-3; the match to TRBD2 covers 8 bases. Germline loops: CDR1 SGHNT, CDR2 YYREEE (reference sequence). J gave up 4 bases and V 5 bases, and 6 bases lay outside the gene matches. The CDR3 loop spans 14 amino acids.

The rearrangement uses TRBV30 and TRBJ1-1; D gene unclear. Germline values: CDR1 GTSNPN, CDR2 SVGIG (reference sequence). The CDR3 length is 13 residues. The germline V and J ends were trimmed by 1 base and 0 bases, with 6 bases remaining between them. The CDR3 DNA reads TGTGCCTGGAGTGAGGCTATGAACACTGAAGCTTTCTTT. Its translation is CAWSEAMNTEAFF.

The chain has TRBV19 and TRBJ2-7; 9 bases agree with TRBD1. CDR1 is LNHDA, CDR2 SQIVND, per germline (reference sequence). V gave up 7 bases and J gave up 2 bases; unmatched junction bases: 9. This CDR3 comprises 15 residues. CDR3 DNA sequence: TGTGCCAGTAATCGACAGGGGGGTCGACCCTACGAGCAGTACTTC. This translates into CASNRQGGRPYEQYF.

V usage is TRBV7-8 and J usage is TRBJ2-7, with 10 bases fitting TRBD2. Germline V CDR1 and CDR2: SGHVS, FQNEAQ. CDR3 length: 17 residues. J was trimmed by 6 bases and V by 2 bases; bases with no gene match: 13. DNA for the CDR3: TGTGCCAGCAGCTTAAGGGTGGGCGGGATAGCGGGGGGCGAGCAGTACTTC. It is translated as CASSLRVGGIAGGEQYF.

J is TRBJ1-2 and V is TRBV7-9, with unresolved D. Germline V gene sequence: CDR1 SEHNR, CDR2 FQNEAQ (reference sequence). This CDR3 contains 14 residues. V was clipped by 5 bases and J by 8 bases, with 18 bases between them. CDR3 sequence reads: CASSHAVRGRGYTF. CDR3 DNA sequence: TGTGCCAGCAGCCACGCCGTTCGAGGAAGGGGCTACACCTTC.

J is TRBJ2-1 and V is TRBV18, with a tentative D call TRBD1 (5 bases). Trimming pared 5 bases from V and 7 bases from J, leaving 18 bases between. The germline V gene encodes CDR1 KGHSH and CDR2 LQKENI. The CDR3 runs 15 residues. The DNA of the CDR3 is TGTGCCAGCTCATCACAGACCCCAGGGTCGAATGAGCAGTTCTTC. It yields the protein CASSSQTPGSNEQFF.

V is TRBV18 and J is TRBJ1-1; D remains unclear. CDR1 is KGHSH, CDR2 LQKENI, per germline. V was pared by 1 base and J by 0 bases, with 12 bases between. CDR3 length: 16 residues. Here the CDR3 reads CASSPLPQSMNTEAFF. CDR3 nucleotide sequence: TGTGCCAGCTCACCACTCCCACAGTCCATGAACACTGAAGCTTTCTTT.

CDR3 nucleotides: TGTGCCATCAGTGAGTCGGACAGTACAACTTCACCCCTCCACTTT. Translated, it gives CAISESDSTTSPLHF. This chain connects TRBV10-3 to TRBJ1-6, with D possibly matching TRBD1 (6 bases). CDR1 ENHRY and CDR2 SYGVKD come from the germline V gene. CDR3 size: 15 residues. Trimming took off 0 bases at V and 9 bases at J, with 12 bases between the two ends.

The V gene is TRBV28, the J gene TRBJ2-7, with D tentatively TRBD1 (5 bases). Germline loops: CDR1 MDHEN, CDR2 SYDVKM. The CDR3 length is 14 residues. With 2 bases removed from V and 4 bases from J, the gap between germline ends came to 12 bases. The CDR3 DNA sequence: TGTGCCAGCAGTTTAACCAGGGTGCGTTACGAGCAGTACTTC. Encoded protein: CASSLTRVRYEQYF.

This clone was found once. The gene calls are TRBV4-2 and TRBJ2-1, with D hard to call. CDR1 is LGHNA and CDR2 is YNFKEQ in the germline V gene. V lost 1 base to trimming and J lost 3 bases, with 4 bases between them. This CDR3 spans 13 amino acids. The CDR3 sequence: CASSQGLYNEQFF. CDR3 coding DNA: TGTGCCAGCAGCCAAGGCCTCTACAATGAGCAGTTCTTC.

The V and J genes are TRBV5-1 and TRBJ2-2; possibly TRBD1 for D (6 bases). Germline assignment: CDR1 SGHRS and CDR2 YFSETQ. Trimming removed 2 bases at V and 3 bases at J, with 14 bases between. The CDR3 has 16 amino acids. The CDR3 DNA follows: TGCGCCAGCAGCTTCTCATCAGGGGCTTACACCGGGGAGCTGTTTTTT. Amino acids: CASSFSSGAYTGELFF.